The 12 T cell receptor beta chains reported below all come from one sample, sequenced in a study of T cell repertoires in cytomegalovirus infection. Which antigens these TCRs recognize remains unknown. MiXCR, run by TCRdb on the reads, gives a single entry per CDR3 protein. The table has around 900,000 distinct CDR3 sequences, approximately 31% seen once; the top ten hold roughly 12%. This sample comprised cultured CD8+ T cells from PBMCs, obtained from culture after CMV antigen stimulation. These receptor sequences come from a human donor in good health (CMV status not recorded). Some clones in this sample may be carry-over from other donors' samples.

This chain uses TRBV7-9 with TRBJ2-6; D possibly corresponds to TRBD1 (6 bases). The CDR3 consists of 17 residues. Trimming took 3 bases from V and 0 from J, leaving 12 bases between them. The germline V gene has CDR1 SEHNR and CDR2 FQNEAQ (reference sequence). CDR3 nucleotide sequence: TGTGCCAGCAGCTTTCCCGACAGGAGCTCTGGGGCCAACGTCCTGACTTTC. This encodes CASSFPDRSSGANVLTF. The complete variable domain, with remaining parts taken from reference TRBV7-9 and TRBJ2-6, reads DTGVSQNPRHKITKRGQNVTFRCDPISEHNRLYWYRQTLGQGPEFLTYFQNEAQLEKSRLLSDRFSAERPKGSFSTLEIQRTEQGDSAMYLCASSFPDRSSGANVLTFGAGSRLTVL.

The rearrangement uses TRBV9 and TRBJ1-2; D may be TRBD1 (5 bases). CDR3 size: 14 residues. The germline V gene encodes CDR1 SGDLS and CDR2 YYNGEE. With 4 bases removed from V and 3 bases from J, the gap between germline ends came to 13 bases. This CDR3 reads CASSPAGADYGYTF. CDR3 nucleotides: TGTGCCAGCAGCCCAGCCGGGGCCGACTATGGCTACACCTTC.

V is TRBV5-6 and J is TRBJ1-1; tentatively, D is TRBD1 (5 bases). The V end was cut by 5 bases, the J end by 11 bases, with 22 bases between. The germline V gene has CDR1 SGHDT and CDR2 YYEEEE. The CDR3 totals 14 residues. In nucleotides, the CDR3 is TGTGCCAGCAGTCTTGATCCGGACACCGTCGGGGCTTTCTTT. The encoded protein is CASSLDPDTVGAFF.

This clonotype was seen more than once but under ten times. Sequence at one end of the junction differs from germline and may be a read error. This chain links TRBV7-6 with TRBJ1-2; 12 nucleotides match TRBD1. Germline V lookup: CDR1 SGHVS, CDR2 FNYEAQ. This CDR3 comprises 16 residues. CDR3 sequence reads: CASSLRRDRGLDGYTF. The CDR3 DNA sequence: TGTGCTAGCAGTTTAAGGAGGGACAGGGGGCTGGATGGCTACACCTTC.

This clonotype has only a few counts. This chain connects TRBV6-5 to TRBJ1-1; D ambiguous. V shed 2 bases and J shed 6 bases, with 16 bases lying between them. The CDR3 extends over 15 amino acids. Germline CDR1 MNHEY, CDR2 SVGAGI. In DNA, the CDR3 is TGTGCCAGCAGTTACGGGTCCCTGGCGGGAGCTGAAGCTTTCTTT. Its protein product is CASSYGSLAGAEAFF.

This rearrangement joins TRBV14 to TRBJ2-3; no firm D call. With 4 bases removed from V and 4 bases from J, the gap between germline ends came to 18 bases. This CDR3 spans 16 amino acids. Germline V gene sequence: CDR1 SGHDN, CDR2 FVKESK. The CDR3 DNA follows: TGTGCCAGCAGCCGCGCAACAAGGATTGACGCAGATACGCAGTATTTT. Its translation is CASSRATRIDADTQYF.

The rearrangement joins TRBV27 to TRBJ2-7; D ambiguous. The CDR3 totals 13 residues. The V gene lost 8 bases and the J gene lost 1 base, with 12 bases spanning the gap. CDR1 is MNHEY, CDR2 SMNVEV, per germline (reference sequence). In nucleotides, the CDR3 is TGTGCCAGCGCCATTACCGTATCCTACGAGCAGTACTTC. Translated: CASAITVSYEQYF.

This clonotype was seen only a few times. The chain links TRBV10-3 to TRBJ2-1; no clear D. The germline gives CDR1 ENHRY, CDR2 SYGVKD. The CDR3 consists of 16 residues. V lost 8 bases and J 5 bases, leaving 22 bases between the germline ends. DNA of the CDR3: TGTGCCATCTCAGAAACAAAGGGCCGCCTGGACAATGAGCAGTTCTTC. Translating gives CAISETKGRLDNEQFF.

The chain has TRBV5-1 and TRBJ1-2; no reliable D call. V shed 2 bases and J shed 7 bases, with 18 bases lying between them. The CDR3 totals 15 residues. The germline V gene has CDR1 SGHRS and CDR2 YFSETQ. CDR3 sequence (DNA): TGCGCCAGCAGCTTCATGGATGGTCCGCTTAGTGGCTACACCTTC. Translated, it gives CASSFMDGPLSGYTF. The full variable domain, its missing parts supplied by reference TRBV5-1 and TRBJ1-2, is KAGVTQTPRYLIKTRGQQVTLSCSPISGHRSVSWYQQTPGQGLQFLFEYFSETQRNKGNFPGRFSGRQFSNSRSEMNVSTLELGDSALYLCASSFMDGPLSGYTFGSGTRLTVV.

This rearrangement joins TRBV27 to TRBJ2-7; unclear D gene. This CDR3 comprises 13 residues. CDR1 is MNHEY, CDR2 SMNVEV, per germline (reference sequence). V was shortened by 8 bases and J by 0 bases, with 11 bases between the two germline ends. The CDR3 DNA follows: TGTGCCAGCGGTCTTTACGCCTCCTACGAGCAGTACTTC. This codes for CASGLYASYEQYF.

This clonotype was recorded a few times. V is TRBV7-8 and J is TRBJ2-3, with 8 bases that match TRBD2. The CDR3 spans 15 residues. Trimming cost V 1 base and J 5 bases; bases outside gene matches: 5. The germline V gene has CDR1 SGHVS and CDR2 FQNEAQ. The CDR3 DNA is TGTGCCAGCAGCTTAGAAGCGGGGGCAAGAGATACGCAGTATTTT. Its protein product is CASSLEAGARDTQYF.

This clonotype was found many times. The CDR3 sequence: CASSRIWDTNTDTQYF. CDR3 nucleotide sequence: TGTGCCAGCAGCCGGATTTGGGACACAAACACAGATACGCAGTATTTT. The chain joins TRBV7-9 to TRBJ2-3; a weak D match, TRBD1 (6 bases). V dropped 5 bases and J dropped 2 bases, with 17 bases sitting between them. Germline CDR1 SEHNR, CDR2 FQNEAQ (reference sequence). The CDR3 sequence is 16 residues long.